This TCR beta chain derives from a study of Ad26.COV2.S vaccination and SARS-CoV-2 variants. This table comes from immunoSEQ multiplex PCR, and its TCRdb copy is limited to in-frame clones, with some not included. The data show about 440,000 clones, 90% seen once. The treatment here: around 19 received Ad26.COV2.S at low or high dose, single or two shots; a few received placebo; per-sample allocation not given. Samples came from day 63 after the first vaccine or placebo injection. Germline V gene data show CDR1 as MDHEN and CDR2 as SYDVKM. Trimming removed 2 bases at V and 1 base at J, with 9 bases between. The CDR3 totals 15 residues.

The TCR was taken from a person aged 18 to 65 who received the Ad26.COV2.S COVID-19 vaccine or a placebo. This specimen consisted of peripheral blood, obtained in a trial of Ad26.COV2.S vaccine versus placebo. This chain connects TRBV28 to TRBJ1-3; perhaps TRBD1 as D (6 bases). CDR3 loop: CASSLTGSSGNTIYF. The DNA for the CDR3 is TGTGCCAGCAGTTTAACAGGGTCATCTGGAAACACCATATATTTT.